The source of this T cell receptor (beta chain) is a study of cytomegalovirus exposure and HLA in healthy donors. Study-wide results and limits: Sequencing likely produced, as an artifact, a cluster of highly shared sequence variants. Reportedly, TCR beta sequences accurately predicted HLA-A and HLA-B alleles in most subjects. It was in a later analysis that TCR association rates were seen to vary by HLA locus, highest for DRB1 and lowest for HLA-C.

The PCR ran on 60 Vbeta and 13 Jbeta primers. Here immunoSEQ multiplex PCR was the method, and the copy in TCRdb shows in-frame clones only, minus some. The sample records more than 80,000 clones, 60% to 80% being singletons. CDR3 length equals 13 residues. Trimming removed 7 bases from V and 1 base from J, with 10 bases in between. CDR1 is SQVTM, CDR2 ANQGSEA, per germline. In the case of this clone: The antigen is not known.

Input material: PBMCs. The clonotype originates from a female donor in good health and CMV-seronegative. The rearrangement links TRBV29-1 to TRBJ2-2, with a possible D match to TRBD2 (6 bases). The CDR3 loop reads CSGTTRNTGELFF. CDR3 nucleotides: TGCAGCGGGACTACCAGGAACACCGGGGAGCTGTTTTTT.